A single sample is the source of the 28 T cell receptor beta chains below, sequenced in a study of breast tumors, draining lymph nodes, adjacent tissues (dated by TCRdb to about 2016). Receptors were amplified or captured by multiplex PCR. TCRdb shows the sequencer as Illumina HiSeq 2000. TCRdb reprocessed the public reads (quality trimming at Q25 with fastp, clone calling with MiXCR) and kept in-frame beta chains. Each CDR3 protein gets just one entry, which takes the most common genes and DNA from the rows behind it. The sample includes around 250,000 distinct CDR3 sequences, with about 34% observed a single time. Jointly, the top ten make up approximately 3.6% of the sample. Lymph node samples came from the axillary draining lymph nodes of breast cancer patients. Sequencing was performed on axillary lymph node tissue. These receptors all stem from a female donor with breast cancer. Some clones in this sample may be carry-over from other donors' samples.

This clonotype was counted many times. The gene calls are TRBV29-1 and TRBJ2-3; no reliable D call. The CDR3 has 15 residues. The V end lost 3 bases, the J end lost 3 bases, and 16 bases lay between the germline ends. Germline V gene data show CDR1 as SQVTM and CDR2 as ANQGSEA. The CDR3 region has the DNA TGCAGCGTTGATCCCAGGATTCTCGGGACAGATACGCAGTATTTT. This codes for CSVDPRILGTDTQYF.

The V and J genes are TRBV7-9 and TRBJ2-1, with D perhaps assigned TRBD1 or TRBD2 (5 bases each). Trimming took 5 bases from V and 6 from J, leaving 14 bases between them. CDR1 is SEHNR, CDR2 FQNEAQ, per germline (reference sequence). The CDR3 extends over 14 amino acids. CDR3 amino acids: CASSAIGARNEQFF. The CDR3 bases are TGTGCCAGCAGCGCGATCGGGGCCCGCAATGAGCAGTTCTTC.

Concerning this clonotype itself: Since a much larger clone is just one base distant, this may be a read error. The rearrangement uses TRBV20-1 and TRBJ2-7; TRBD2 aligns across 10 bases. V was pared by 5 bases and J by 6 bases, with 10 bases of the junction left unmatched. The CDR3 consists of 14 residues. Per the germline V gene, CDR1 is DFQATT and CDR2 is SNEGSKA (reference sequence). CDR3 protein: CSAGEAGGPSEQYF. In DNA, the CDR3 is TGCAGTGCTGGGGAAGCGGGGGGGCCTTCCGAGCAGTACTTC.

Note on this clonotype: A much larger clone differs by one base, so this may be a read error. The chain couples TRBV6-6 to TRBJ2-5; no clear D. The CDR3 has 13 residues. Germline loops: CDR1 MNHNY, CDR2 SVGAGI (reference sequence). CDR3 DNA: TGTGCCCGCAGTCACGGCTGGGGAGAGACCCAGTACTTC. Its protein is CARSHGWGETQYF.

This chain connects TRBV7-3 to TRBJ2-2; D might be TRBD2 (5 bases). The germline V and J ends were trimmed by 3 bases and 7 bases, with 15 bases remaining between them. The CDR3 has 15 amino acids. Germline CDR1 is SGHTA and CDR2 is FQGTGA. The CDR3 loop reads CASSLGTWGVGELFF. The DNA for the CDR3 is TGTGCCAGCAGCTTGGGCACCTGGGGAGTCGGGGAGCTGTTTTTT.

This clonotype was found a few times. The chain recombines TRBV5-5 with TRBJ2-7; 7 positions agree with TRBD1. The CDR3 runs 14 residues. Trimming took 2 bases from V and 5 from J; bases not matched to a gene: 7. The germline gives CDR1 SGHKS, CDR2 YYEKEE (reference sequence). CDR3 DNA sequence: TGTGCCAGCAGCTTAGGACAGGCCGCCGACGAGCAGTACTTC. Encoded protein: CASSLGQAADEQYF. Complete variable domain (other parts from reference TRBV5-5 and TRBJ2-7): DAGVTQSPTHLIKTRGQQVTLRCSPISGHKSVSWYQQVLGQGPQFIFQYYEKEERGRGNFPDRFSARQFPNYSSELNVNALLLGDSALYLCASSLGQAADEQYFGPGTRLTVT.

Ten or more counts support this clonotype. The chain is built from TRBV9 and TRBJ2-7; TRBD1 matches 9 bases. The CDR3 totals 15 residues. V lost 0 bases, J lost 4 bases, and 5 bases stayed unmatched. CDR1 is SGDLS, CDR2 YYNGEE, per germline. DNA for the CDR3: TGTGCCAGCAGCGTAGCCGGGACAGGGTCGTACGAGCAGTACTTC. It specifies CASSVAGTGSYEQYF.

Ten or more counts support this clonotype. This chain links TRBV29-1 with TRBJ2-7; a possible D gene is TRBD1 (6 bases). CDR1 SQVTM and CDR2 ANQGSEA come from the germline V gene. This CDR3 comprises 12 residues. V lost 5 bases and J lost 2, with 10 bases in between. The CDR3 region is CSVQTGPYEQYF. The CDR3 nucleotides are TGCAGCGTTCAGACAGGTCCCTACGAGCAGTACTTC.

This clonotype was found many times. The chain couples TRBV19 to TRBJ1-6; no definite D call. From germline, CDR1 is LNHDA and CDR2 SQIVND (reference sequence). The V and J ends lost 4 bases and 0 bases respectively, with 7 bases between them. CDR3 length equals 15 residues. CDR3 sequence: CASSTVVSYNSPLHF. For the CDR3, the DNA is TGTGCCAGTAGTACTGTAGTCTCCTATAATTCACCCCTCCACTTT.

This clonotype was seen ten or more times. The chain is built from TRBV5-8 and TRBJ1-6; D possibly corresponds to TRBD1 (6 bases). Trimming cost V 0 bases and J 7 bases, with 11 bases left between them. The germline V gene encodes CDR1 SGHTS and CDR2 YDEGEE. The CDR3 is 15 residues long. In DNA, the CDR3 is TGTGCCAGCAGCTTGGGTACAGGGTCCAATTCACCCCTCCACTTT. This gives the protein CASSLGTGSNSPLHF.

The CDR3 here is CASSPTTGAGNTIYF. In DNA form, the CDR3 reads TGTGCCAGTAGTCCCACGACAGGGGCTGGAAACACCATATATTTT. The rearrangement uses TRBV19 and TRBJ1-3; 8 positions agree with TRBD1. This CDR3 contains 15 residues. The J segment lost 2 bases and the V segment lost 5 bases, leaving 5 bases of the junction unmatched. Germline values: CDR1 LNHDA, CDR2 SQIVND (reference sequence).

The chain employs TRBV7-6 and TRBJ1-6; tentative D call: TRBD1 (5 bases). CDR1 and CDR2 from the germline V gene are SGHVS and FNYEAQ. The CDR3 length is 13 residues. V was clipped by 5 bases and J by 14 bases, with 16 bases between them. CDR3 bases: TGTGCCAGCAGCGCCTTAGCGGGGGGTACCCTCCACTTT. Encoded protein: CASSALAGGTLHF.

The chain links TRBV7-9 to TRBJ1-2, with TRBD1 matching 7 bases. V trimming: 5 bases; J trimming: 12 bases; junction bases outside the gene matches: 9. Germline V gene sequence: CDR1 SEHNR, CDR2 FQNEAQ (reference sequence). This CDR3 comprises 12 residues. The CDR3 spells CASSGGQRGNTF. CDR3 nucleotide sequence: TGTGCCAGCAGCGGGGGACAGAGGGGAAACACCTTC.

The table lists this clonotype with many counts. The V and J genes are TRBV29-1 and TRBJ2-7; D uncertain. Trimming cost V 4 bases and J 2 bases, with 9 bases left between them. The length of the CDR3 is 12 residues. Germline V gene data show CDR1 as SQVTM and CDR2 as ANQGSEA. This CDR3 is CSVGEGPYEQYF. The CDR3 DNA sequence: TGCAGCGTTGGTGAAGGGCCCTACGAGCAGTACTTC.

This clonotype occurred once. The gene calls are TRBV10-3 and TRBJ2-7; 7 bases align to TRBD1. V dropped 8 bases and J dropped 1; count of bases not matched to a gene: 8. Germline values: CDR1 ENHRY, CDR2 SYGVKD. The CDR3 runs 14 residues. The CDR3 DNA reads as TGTGCCATCCAAGGGGGCGCAGGTTCCTACGAGCAGTACTTC. Amino acids: CAIQGGAGSYEQYF.

This clonotype was detected ten times or more. The chain links TRBV7-9 to TRBJ2-2; D remains unclear. The germline V gene has CDR1 SEHNR and CDR2 FQNEAQ (reference sequence). The V end lost 5 bases, the J end lost 6 bases, and 13 bases lay between the germline ends. The CDR3 spans 14 residues. This CDR3 reads CASSASRAAGELFF. The CDR3 DNA sequence: TGTGCCAGCAGCGCGAGTCGTGCCGCCGGGGAGCTGTTTTTT.

This clonotype was detected ten times or more. Here the CDR3 reads CASSYSRASSGNTIYF. The CDR3 DNA sequence: TGTGCCAGCAGTTACTCGAGAGCTTCCTCTGGAAACACCATATATTTT. The V call is TRBV6-5, the J call TRBJ1-3; D gene ambiguous. The germline V gene has CDR1 MNHEY and CDR2 SVGAGI. The V and J ends lost 0 bases and 0 bases respectively, with 9 bases between them. This CDR3 is built from 16 residues.

This clonotype was counted at least ten times. The chain uses TRBV5-8 and TRBJ1-6; D possibly corresponds to TRBD1 (6 bases). The CDR3 has 15 residues. CDR1 is SGHTS and CDR2 is YDEGEE in the germline V gene. The V and J ends lost 4 bases and 5 bases respectively, with 13 bases between them. The CDR3 region has the DNA TGTGCCAGCAGCAGCGGGACATCGAATAATTCACCCCTCCACTTT. Encoded protein: CASSSGTSNNSPLHF.

V usage is TRBV29-1 and J usage is TRBJ2-3; D gene uncertain. The end of the DNA is better explained by TRBJ1-5, so the J call may be wrong. Germline loops: CDR1 SQVTM, CDR2 ANQGSEA. The CDR3 spans 11 residues. CDR3 amino acids: CSVFRTDTQHF. CDR3 DNA: TGCAGCGTTTTCCGCACAGATACGCAGCATTTT.

This clonotype has at least ten counts. V and J are TRBV18 and TRBJ2-5; D is tentatively TRBD1 or TRBD2 (6 bases each). Germline CDR1 and CDR2: KGHSH and LQKENI. This CDR3 has 16 amino acids. V shed 3 bases and J shed 2 bases, with 16 bases lying between them. CDR3 DNA sequence: TGTGCCAGCTCACCGGTAGGGGGAGGACGGCAAGAGACCCAGTACTTC. Protein product: CASSPVGGGRQETQYF.

V and J are TRBV12-3 or TRBV12-4 and TRBJ2-7, with 8 bases lining up with TRBD1. The CDR3 has 15 residues. Losses at the gene ends were 5 bases for V and 4 bases for J; bases not matched to a gene: 10. The DNA of the CDR3 is TGTGCCAGCAGTAGCCTAGACAGGGGATATTACGAGCAGTACTTC. The encoded protein is CASSSLDRGYYEQYF.

This clonotype was found many times. The chain employs TRBV20-1 and TRBJ2-2, with TRBD1 matching 7 bases. With V trimmed by 7 bases and J by 5 bases, 7 bases remained unmatched. The CDR3 runs to 13 residues. Germline V gene data show CDR1 as DFQATT and CDR2 as SNEGSKA (reference sequence). The CDR3: CSVPGTATGELFF. The CDR3 region has the DNA TGCAGTGTTCCAGGGACAGCTACCGGGGAGCTGTTTTTT.

Only a few counts were recorded for this clonotype. The V call is TRBV6-4, the J call TRBJ2-5; TRBD2 matches 13 bases. V dropped 5 bases and J dropped 2; count of bases not matched to a gene: 26. The CDR3 loop spans 23 amino acids. Looked up from germline, CDR1 is MRHNA and CDR2 is SNTAGT. The CDR3 loop is CASSHTNLLPVGLAGEGQETQYF. CDR3 sequence (DNA): TGTGCCAGCAGTCACACTAACTTGCTCCCGGTTGGACTAGCGGGAGAGGGGCAAGAGACCCAGTACTTC.

Many counts were recorded for this clonotype. The chain joins TRBV4-2 to TRBJ2-5; TRBD2 matches 8 bases. Trimming cost V 4 bases and J 7 bases; bases outside gene matches: 5. The CDR3 covers 13 residues. Looked up from germline, CDR1 is LGHNA and CDR2 is YNFKEQ. CDR3 residues: CASSRAGDGTQYF. Here the CDR3 DNA reads TGTGCCAGCAGCCGAGCGGGAGACGGGACCCAGTACTTC.

The table lists this clonotype with a count of one. One end of the junction varies from germline; a read error may be responsible. J is TRBJ1-2 and V is TRBV10-3; TRBD1 might be the D (5 bases). Germline CDR1 ENHRY, CDR2 SYGVKD. The CDR3 is made up of 14 amino acids. The CDR3 sequence: CAISQSGVTASYTF. The CDR3 nucleotides read TGTGCCATCAGTCAGTCGGGGGTGACAGCTAGCTACACCTTC.

This clonotype was observed a single time. The chain links TRBV6-1 to TRBJ2-1; no reliable D call. CDR1 MNHNS and CDR2 SASEGT come from the germline V gene. This CDR3 comprises 13 residues. V was trimmed by 2 bases and J by 9 bases, leaving 11 bases between them. CDR3 in DNA: TGTGCCAGCAGTGAATTGGGTCACCTTGAGCAGTTCTTC. Its protein is CASSELGHLEQFF.

This clonotype was detected ten times or more. The CDR3 DNA reads as TGTGCCAGCAGTCTTAGCGGGAGGGGGACAGATACGCAGTATTTT. Encoded protein: CASSLSGRGTDTQYF. The chain employs TRBV2 and TRBJ2-3; 11 bases line up with TRBD2. The germline V gene has CDR1 SNHLY and CDR2 FYNNEI. The CDR3 contains 15 residues. Trimming removed 5 bases from V and 3 bases from J; junction bases left unmatched: 4. Complete variable domain (other parts from reference TRBV2 and TRBJ2-3): EPEVTQTPSHQVTQMGQEVILRCVPISNHLYFYWYRQILGQKVEFLVSFYNNEISEKSEIFDDQFSVERPDGSNFTLKIRSTKLEDSAMYFCASSLSGRGTDTQYFGPGTRLTVL.

This clonotype showed up many times. The V and J genes are TRBV5-1 and TRBJ2-2; 9 bases are shared with TRBD2. V was pared by 4 bases and J by 6 bases, with 7 bases of the junction left unmatched. CDR1 is SGHRS and CDR2 is YFSETQ in the germline V gene. The length of the CDR3 is 15 residues. CDR3 amino acids: CASSISGSWSGELFF. The CDR3, as DNA: TGCGCCAGCAGCATTAGCGGGAGCTGGTCCGGGGAGCTGTTTTTT.